This TCR beta chain comes out of a study of Graves' ophthalmopathy and Graves' hyperthyroidism. Study findings and constraints: The majority of expanded thyroid clonotypes above 0.001 frequency also occurred in blood. Predictions made by the model for ophthalmopathy progression reached roughly 71% sensitivity and approximately 78% specificity.

CDR3 length equals 16 residues. Germline CDR1 LGHDT, CDR2 YNNKEL (reference sequence). Unmatched junction bases numbered 7, after V lost 0 bases and J lost 5 bases. As the template, RNA transcripts were used to amplify TCR beta CDR3 regions. The first round was an RT-PCR with HTBI primers, and the second round was a multiplex PCR. From the multiplex PCR reads, TCRdb called clonotypes with MiXCR, one entry per CDR3 protein. Here the sample spans approximately 210,000 distinct CDR3 sequences, approximately 21% being singletons. This clonotype was seen a handful of times. What it binds is not known. This chain uses TRBV3-1 with TRBJ2-7, with 10 bases matching TRBD2. The sequenced sample consisted of peripheral blood. The TCR comes from a woman between 45 and 65 years old with Graves' ophthalmopathy. CDR3 DNA: TGTGCCAGCAGCCAAGATCTCCTAGCGGGAGACAACGAGCAGTACTTC. Protein product: CASSQDLLAGDNEQYF.